Listed here are 29 T cell receptor beta chains from one sample, sequenced in a study of blood T cell repertoires in COVID-19 (TCRdb year 2020). Libraries were built with the immunoSEQ multiplex PCR assay. TCRdb carries this immuneACCESS record with in-frame sequences only. Its versions omit some clonotypes, under half of them owing to an unresolved V gene in the studies checked, with the rest unexplained. The table for this sample lists 80,000 or so clones; approximately 82% of them were counted only once. About 10% of the sample comes from the top ten. Specimen: peripheral blood. These receptors were collected from a human donor in a cohort sampled during active COVID-19.

The chain is built from TRBV2 and TRBJ1-2; 7 bases match TRBD1. The CDR3 is 15 amino acids. V lost 5 bases, J lost 5 bases, and 11 bases stayed unmatched. Germline CDR1 SNHLY, CDR2 FYNNEI. The CDR3 DNA follows: TGTGCCAGCAGTCAAATTGCCGGGACAGCTTATGGCTACACCTTC. Translation: CASSQIAGTAYGYTF.

The chain links TRBV7-2 to TRBJ2-5, with 7 positions matching TRBD2. V shed 4 bases, J shed 2 bases, and the junction held 4 bases outside the gene matches. CDR3 size: 14 residues. CDR1 and CDR2 from the germline V gene are SGHTA and FQGNSA. Written as DNA, the CDR3 is TGTGCCAGCAGCTCCGGGACTATACAAGAGACCCAGTACTTC. Amino acids: CASSSGTIQETQYF.

The chain has TRBV6-2 or TRBV6-3 and TRBJ2-7, with 9 bases that match TRBD2. With 0 bases clipped from V and 2 bases from J, the junction kept 5 bases outside the gene matches. The germline V gene encodes CDR1 MNHEY and CDR2 SVGEGT. This CDR3 contains 16 residues. The CDR3 is CASSYSSAGGAYEQYF. The CDR3 DNA reads as TGTGCCAGCAGTTACTCGAGTGCGGGAGGGGCCTACGAGCAGTACTTC.

The chain is built from TRBV2 and TRBJ1-5; 7 bases align to TRBD1. Germline assignment: CDR1 SNHLY and CDR2 FYNNEI. There are 15 residues in the CDR3. V lost 0 bases to trimming and J lost 4 bases; unmatched junction nucleotides: 3. The CDR3 nucleotides are TGTGCCAGCAGTGAAGCGGCAGGGGGTAATCAGCCCCAGCATTTT. It codes for CASSEAAGGNQPQHF.

This chain joins TRBV18 and TRBJ1-5; a weak D match, TRBD1 (5 bases). The length of the CDR3 is 14 residues. The V end was cut by 3 bases, the J end by 6 bases, with 12 bases between. Germline CDR1 reads KGHSH; CDR2 reads LQKENI. CDR3: CASSPQGGIQPQHF. As DNA, the CDR3 is TGTGCCAGCTCACCTCAGGGAGGGATTCAGCCCCAGCATTTT.

The V call is TRBV5-5, the J call TRBJ2-5; 10 positions agree with TRBD1. From germline, CDR1 is SGHKS and CDR2 YYEKEE (reference sequence). Trimming removed 4 bases from V and 9 bases from J; junction bases left unmatched: 12. The CDR3 covers 15 residues. CDR3 loop: CASSTGQGGQVAQYF. CDR3 bases: TGTGCCAGCAGCACCGGACAGGGGGGCCAAGTGGCCCAGTACTTC.

This chain uses TRBV11-2 with TRBJ1-4; D gene unclear. The V gene's germline CDR1 is SGHAT and CDR2 FQNNGV. The CDR3 covers 13 residues. Trimming took off 0 bases at V and 8 bases at J, with 7 bases between the two ends. DNA of the CDR3: TGTGCCAGCAGCTTAGATCTCAGGGAAAAACTGTTTTTT. Residues: CASSLDLREKLFF.

This clone was seen a single time. The rearrangement joins TRBV19 to TRBJ2-3, with 8 bases that match TRBD2. The V and J ends lost 4 bases and 1 base, in that order; junction bases with no gene match: 10. Per germline, CDR1 LNHDA and CDR2 SQIVND (reference sequence). The CDR3 length is 17 residues. Here the CDR3 DNA reads TGTGCCAGTAGTAGGGGAGCTTACGGGGGGGGCACAGATACGCAGTATTTT. Translating it yields CASSRGAYGGGTDTQYF.

The chain employs TRBV5-1 and TRBJ2-1; 8 bases are shared with TRBD1. Germline V lookup: CDR1 SGHRS, CDR2 YFSETQ. Trimming at V came to 0 bases and at J to 8 bases, leaving 7 bases not matched to a gene. The CDR3 consists of 15 residues. CDR3: CASSLVGAGGDEQFF. The CDR3 coding sequence is TGCGCCAGCAGCTTGGTTGGGGCAGGGGGCGATGAGCAGTTCTTC.

The chain joins TRBV10-3 to TRBJ1-1; 12 bases fit TRBD1. The CDR3 length is 14 residues. Germline assignment: CDR1 ENHRY and CDR2 SYGVKD. Trimming at V came to 8 bases and at J to 3 bases, leaving 4 bases not matched to a gene. In DNA, the CDR3 is TGTGCCATCCGGGACAGGGGGCGCGACACTGAAGCTTTCTTT. Its translation is CAIRDRGRDTEAFF.

The chain couples TRBV27 to TRBJ2-7; D gene unclear. The CDR3 extends over 16 amino acids. The V gene's germline CDR1 is MNHEY and CDR2 SMNVEV (reference sequence). Trimming left V 5 bases short and J 0 bases short, with 17 bases between. The CDR3 DNA follows: TGTGCCAGCAGTCCCATGGGCCGGATGGGCTCCTACGAGCAGTACTTC. Translating gives CASSPMGRMGSYEQYF.

This CDR3 is CASSPPGVPSSYEQYF. CDR3 nucleotide sequence: TGTGCCAGCAGCCCCCCGGGGGTCCCTAGTAGCTACGAGCAGTACTTC. The V call is TRBV5-4, the J call TRBJ2-7, with D tentatively TRBD2 (6 bases). Germline V gene data show CDR1 as SGHNT and CDR2 as YYREEE (reference sequence). The V and J ends lost 4 bases and 3 bases respectively, with 20 bases between them. The CDR3 length is 16 residues.

This clone was found many times. The chain recombines TRBV6-5 with TRBJ1-2; a weak D match, TRBD1 (6 bases). Trimming shortened V by 10 bases and J by 7 bases, and 16 bases separated the two germline ends. This CDR3 spans 12 amino acids. The germline V gene encodes CDR1 MNHEY and CDR2 SVGAGI. This CDR3 is CAIHRVGGGYTF. CDR3 in DNA: TGTGCCATCCACAGGGTTGGAGGTGGCTACACCTTC.

V is TRBV5-4 and J is TRBJ1-6, with D maybe TRBD1 (6 bases). Trimming shortened V by 0 bases and J by 6 bases, and 10 bases separated the two germline ends. Germline CDR1 is SGHNT and CDR2 is YYREEE (reference sequence). The CDR3 is made up of 15 amino acids. The CDR3 protein is CASSLAGALNSPLHF. CDR3 sequence (DNA): TGTGCCAGCAGCTTGGCAGGGGCCCTTAATTCACCCCTCCACTTT.

The rearrangement links TRBV18 to TRBJ2-7; D not resolved. Trimming removed 2 bases from V and 2 bases from J, with 10 bases in between. Germline V gives CDR1 KGHSH, CDR2 LQKENI. CDR3 size: 14 residues. The CDR3 nucleotides are TGTGCCAGCTCACCAGAGCTGCCCCCCTACGAGCAGTACTTC. Translation: CASSPELPPYEQYF.

The chain carries TRBV19 and TRBJ2-5; 8 bases align to TRBD2. Germline-derived CDR1 and CDR2 are LNHDA and SQIVND (reference sequence). The CDR3 contains 14 residues. Losses at the gene ends were 2 bases for V and 3 bases for J; bases not matched to a gene: 2. In DNA, the CDR3 is TGTGCCAGTAGTATACGGGGGGGCGAAGAGACCCAGTACTTC. Its protein is CASSIRGGEETQYF. Full variable domain (remainder filled in from reference TRBV19 and TRBJ2-5): DGGITQSPKYLFRKEGQNVTLSCEQNLNHDAMYWYRQDPGQGLRLIYYSQIVNDFQKGDIAEGYSVSREKKESFPLTVTSAQKNPTAFYLCASSIRGGEETQYFGPGTRLLVL.

The chain is built from TRBV3-1 (or the pseudogene TRBV3-2) and TRBJ1-1; D not resolved. The V gene lost 3 bases and the J gene lost 8 bases, with 7 bases spanning the gap. The V gene's germline CDR1 is LGHDT and CDR2 YNNKEL (reference sequence). CDR3 size: 11 residues. CDR3 amino acids: CASSQAGEAFF. CDR3 bases: TGTGCCAGCAGCCAGGCAGGCGAAGCTTTCTTT.

The gene calls are TRBV9 and TRBJ2-3; a possible D gene is TRBD1 (5 bases). The CDR3 has 13 amino acids. CDR1 is SGDLS and CDR2 is YYNGEE in the germline V gene. V lost 0 bases and J lost 6, with 8 bases in between. The CDR3 DNA is TGTGCCAGCAGCGTAGAGGGGCGGGATACGCAGTATTTT. This sequence encodes CASSVEGRDTQYF.

The rearrangement joins TRBV27 to TRBJ2-7; TRBD1 agrees at 7 bases. The V and J ends lost 5 bases and 3 bases, in that order; junction bases with no gene match: 10. CDR3 length: 15 residues. CDR1 and CDR2 from the germline V gene are MNHEY and SMNVEV (reference sequence). DNA for the CDR3: TGTGCCAGCAGTCGACAGGGCCGGGGATTCTACGAGCAGTACTTC. Translating it yields CASSRQGRGFYEQYF.

A word on this clone: A junction end diverges from the germline sequence, so it may reflect a read error. V is TRBV28 and J is TRBJ1-3; 10 nucleotides match TRBD1. This CDR3 contains 11 residues. CDR1 MDHEN and CDR2 SYDVKM come from the germline V gene. For the CDR3, the DNA is TGTGCCAGCAGGGCGGGACAGGGGATCGATTTT. Encoded protein: CASRAGQGIDF.

The V and J genes are TRBV2 and TRBJ2-7; no clear D. Germline V gene sequence: CDR1 SNHLY, CDR2 FYNNEI. The length of the CDR3 is 12 residues. With 5 bases removed from V and 2 bases from J, the gap between germline ends came to 7 bases. The chain's CDR3 is CASSSGTYEQYF. The CDR3 region has the DNA TGTGCCAGCAGTTCAGGTACCTACGAGCAGTACTTC.

The chain uses TRBV11-3 and TRBJ2-7; possibly TRBD2 for D (5 bases). The V end was cut by 1 base, the J end by 1 base, with 5 bases between. The germline gives CDR1 SGHNT, CDR2 YENEEA. The CDR3 totals 13 residues. DNA of the CDR3: TGTGCCAGCAGCTTAGGGGAGTCCTACGAGCAGTACTTC. This translates into CASSLGESYEQYF.

The V call is TRBV5-4, the J call TRBJ2-5, with no clear D. This CDR3 region has 13 residues. The V end was cut by 1 base, the J end by 1 base, with 5 bases between. Germline-derived CDR1 and CDR2 are SGHNT and YYREEE (reference sequence). The CDR3 DNA follows: TGTGCCAGCAGCTTGTACGGCCAAGAGACCCAGTACTTC. Translated, it gives CASSLYGQETQYF.

This chain uses TRBV19 with TRBJ1-2, with 10 bases identical to TRBD1. The trim removed 8 bases at V and 1 base at J, leaving 4 bases unmatched. Germline loops: CDR1 LNHDA, CDR2 SQIVND (reference sequence). There are 14 residues in the CDR3. CDR3 bases: TGTGCCAGTCACGGACAGGGGGGTAACTATGGCTACACCTTC. This sequence encodes CASHGQGGNYGYTF.

The CDR3 sequence is CASSLAPNRVWANTEAFF. CDR3 nucleotide sequence: TGTGCCAGCAGCTTGGCCCCTAACAGGGTGTGGGCGAACACTGAAGCTTTCTTT. The chain has TRBV5-4 and TRBJ1-1; TRBD1 might be the D (6 bases). Trimming cost V 0 bases and J 1 base, with 19 bases left between them. This CDR3 is 18 amino acids long. The germline gives CDR1 SGHNT, CDR2 YYREEE (reference sequence).

This clone was seen a handful of times. This specimen includes other DNA sequences encoding the same CDR3. V and J are TRBV3-1 (or the pseudogene TRBV3-2) and TRBJ2-7; D not certain. CDR1 and CDR2 (germline): LGHDT, YNNKEL (reference sequence). CDR3 length equals 13 residues. The V and J ends lost 3 bases and 0 bases respectively, with 6 bases between them. In DNA, the CDR3 is TGTGCCAGCAGCCAGCCTAGCTCCTACGAGCAGTACTTC. Translating it yields CASSQPSSYEQYF.

This clone was seen only once. This rearrangement joins TRBV13 to TRBJ1-6; tentatively, D is TRBD1 (6 bases). CDR1 PRHDT and CDR2 FYEKMQ come from the germline V gene (reference sequence). This CDR3 has 14 amino acids. V lost 3 bases and J lost 6, with 9 bases in between. The CDR3 protein is CASSLGRGNSPLHF. CDR3 nucleotides: TGTGCCAGCAGCTTGGGCAGGGGTAATTCACCCCTCCACTTT.

The sample holds a few counts of this clone. V gene TRBV12-3 or TRBV12-4 combines with J gene TRBJ1-1, with D possibly TRBD1 on 6 matching bases. Deletions cut 3 bases from V and 11 bases from J, with 13 bases between. This CDR3 region has 12 residues. This chain's CDR3 is CASSLWGQKAFF. In DNA form, the CDR3 reads TGTGCCAGCAGTTTGTGGGGGCAAAAGGCTTTCTTT.

The chain is built from TRBV2 and TRBJ1-6, with 7 bases that match TRBD1. Trimming removed 5 bases from V and 3 bases from J; junction bases left unmatched: 13. The V gene's germline CDR1 is SNHLY and CDR2 FYNNEI. The CDR3 consists of 18 residues. CDR3 bases: TGTGCCAGCAGTTTGTCATTCGGCCAGGGGGACTATAATTCACCCCTCCACTTT. Translated, it gives CASSLSFGQGDYNSPLHF.